The 30 T cell receptor beta chains below all came from one sample that was sequenced in a study of tumor and adjacent non-tumor tissue in lung cancer. TCRbeta libraries were built with three rounds of nested PCR, modified from ARM-PCR. Using its own MiXCR run on the multiplex PCR reads, TCRdb lists one record per CDR3 protein. The repertoire holds approximately 120,000 distinct CDR3 sequences, with over 65% as singletons. RNA was extracted from bulk tissue without any cell sorting. Sequences were obtained from lung tumor tissue. The source of these receptors is a man under 40 with non-small cell lung cancer.

Regarding this clonotype: A much larger clonotype is one base distant, so this may be a read error. J is TRBJ2-5 and V is TRBV29-1, with a weak D call TRBD1 (7 bases). V gave up 4 bases and J gave up 9 bases, with 15 bases separating them. There are 12 residues in the CDR3. Per germline, CDR1 SQVTM and CDR2 ANQGSEA. The CDR3 spells CSVGTGGEAQYF. The CDR3 nucleotides read TGCAGCGTTGGGACAGGCGGGGAGGCCCAGTACTTC.

With regard to this clonotype: A much larger clone is a single base away; this may be a read error. The chain employs TRBV6-2 or TRBV6-3 and TRBJ2-1, with TRBD1 as a possible D gene (6 bases). Germline V lookup: CDR1 MNHEY, CDR2 SVGEGT. The CDR3 loop spans 15 amino acids. The DNA for the CDR3 is TGTGCCAGCAGGACAGGCAGTGCATGGGACAATGAGCACTTCTTC. Its translation is CASRTGSAWDNEHFF.

This clonotype was picked up one time. At one of its ends the junction is not consistent with the germline gene, which may arise from a read error. The V gene is TRBV7-9, the J gene TRBJ1-2; 9 nucleotides align to TRBD1. This CDR3 comprises 14 residues. Germline V CDR1 and CDR2: SEHNR, FQNEAQ (reference sequence). The CDR3 nucleotides read TGTACCAGCAGCTTAGCACAGGGGGCGCAGGGCTACACCTTC. Its translation: CTSSLAQGAQGYTF.

V usage is TRBV20-1 and J usage is TRBJ2-1; possibly TRBD2 for D (6 bases). V was shortened by 5 bases and J by 12 bases, with 23 bases between the two germline ends. The CDR3 contains 14 residues. CDR1 and CDR2 (germline): DFQATT, SNEGSKA (reference sequence). This chain's CDR3 is CSARTNGGYSGQFF. In nucleotides, the CDR3 is TGCAGTGCTCGTACTAACGGGGGTTACAGTGGGCAGTTCTTC.

This clonotype was seen a handful of times. Lacking the conserved final phenylalanine or tryptophan, this CDR3 likely reflects a read error. The chain recombines TRBV6-6 with TRBJ1-1, with D possibly matching TRBD1 (5 bases). The CDR3 is 12 amino acids. Trimming pared 2 bases from V and 7 bases from J, leaving 8 bases between. Germline V lookup: CDR1 MNHNY, CDR2 SVGAGI (reference sequence). This CDR3 is CASSYTDIEAFL. The CDR3 DNA is TGTGCCAGCAGTTACACGGACATTGAAGCTTTCCTT.

Worth noting for this clonotype: Possible read error: a much larger clone is one base away. The chain joins TRBV11-3 to TRBJ2-5; 8 bases map to TRBD2. The CDR3 spans 16 residues. Germline V lookup: CDR1 SGHNT, CDR2 YENEEA. The CDR3 sequence: CASSLETVAGQETHYF. For the CDR3, the DNA is TGTGCCAGCAGCTTGGAGACTGTAGCGGGGCAAGAGACCCACTACTTC.

Turning to this clonotype: This CDR3 fails to terminate in the conserved phenylalanine or tryptophan, so it likely reflects a read error. Because the CDR3's place on the DNA is in doubt, the DNA is left out and the CDR3 is given as listed by TCRdb. The genes are TRBV20-1 and TRBJ2-1; the table's D call of TRBD2 was not tested on the DNA. The CDR3 spans 14 amino acids, including both terminal residues. Germline CDR1 is DFQATT and CDR2 is SNEGSKA (reference sequence). The CDR3 reads CSARDLGGHNERFY.

A remark on this clonotype: This may stem from a read error, because a much larger clone lies one nucleotide away. This chain joins TRBV10-3 and TRBJ2-3; no clear D. Germline CDR1 is ENHRY and CDR2 is SYGVKD. The CDR3 has 15 amino acids. The V end lost 5 bases, the J end lost 2 bases, and 14 bases lay between the germline ends. As DNA, the CDR3 is TGTGCCATCAGTCGGACGAACAGTGACACAGATACGCAGTATTTT. Encoded protein: CAISRTNSDTDTQYF.

The chain has TRBV19 and TRBJ2-7; tentatively, D is TRBD2 (5 bases). The CDR3 covers 13 residues. V dropped 5 bases and J dropped 6 bases, with 14 bases sitting between them. Germline CDR1 reads LNHDA; CDR2 reads SQIVND (reference sequence). The CDR3 protein is CASSLGVVREQYF. The DNA for the CDR3 is TGTGCCAGTAGTCTGGGAGTAGTCCGCGAGCAGTACTTC.

The chain employs TRBV14 and TRBJ2-1; D not resolved. The CDR3 is 15 amino acids. V shed 1 base and J shed 5 bases, with 12 bases lying between them. Germline V gives CDR1 SGHDN, CDR2 FVKESK. This CDR3 is CASSQGSRADNEQFF. CDR3 DNA: TGTGCCAGCAGCCAAGGCTCCCGGGCCGACAATGAGCAGTTCTTC.

In its sample, this clonotype was seen a few times. J is TRBJ1-4 and V is TRBV5-1, with D uncertain. Trimming cost V 0 bases and J 4 bases, with 7 bases left between them. The CDR3 is 14 residues long. Germline V lookup: CDR1 SGHRS, CDR2 YFSETQ. CDR3 region: CASSLDVLNEKLFF. In DNA form, the CDR3 reads TGCGCCAGCAGCTTGGATGTACTTAATGAAAAACTGTTTTTT.

The sample holds a few counts of this clonotype. The rearrangement links TRBV20-1 to TRBJ2-2, with D maybe TRBD2 (5 bases). Trimming left V 5 bases short and J 8 bases short, with 15 bases between. This CDR3 region has 13 residues. Germline CDR1 is DFQATT and CDR2 is SNEGSKA (reference sequence). Here the CDR3 DNA reads TGCAGTGCTCCGGGGTCCGCCCCTGGGGAGCTGTTTTTT. The encoded protein is CSAPGSAPGELFF.

As regards this clonotype: This may come from a read error, since a much larger clone is one base off. The conserved closing phenylalanine or tryptophan is absent in this CDR3, likely reflecting a read error. The chain employs TRBV6-1 and TRBJ1-2; 8 bases match TRBD1. With V trimmed by 5 bases and J by 7 bases, 12 bases remained unmatched. The CDR3 has 15 residues. Germline V lookup: CDR1 MNHNS, CDR2 SASEGT. The CDR3 region is CASSRFGQGDAGYTI. CDR3 DNA: TGTGCCAGCAGTCGATTCGGACAGGGTGATGCTGGCTACACCATC.

This clonotype has just a few counts. A much bigger clone sits one base away, suggesting this may be a read error. The genes are TRBV12-3 or TRBV12-4 and TRBJ2-2, with D possibly matching TRBD1 (6 bases). The CDR3 runs to 14 residues. The V gene lost 8 bases and the J gene lost 2 bases, with 12 bases spanning the gap. The CDR3 DNA sequence: TGTGCCAGCGGGGGCCGGATAAACACCGGGGAGCTGTTTTTT. Its protein product is CASGGRINTGELFF.

This clonotype turned up a few times. The chain joins TRBV4-2 to TRBJ1-2; TRBD1 is a possible D gene (5 bases). This CDR3 is 14 amino acids long. V lost 0 bases to trimming and J lost 7 bases, with 12 bases between them. Germline CDR1 is LGHNA and CDR2 is YNFKEQ. In DNA form, the CDR3 reads TGTGCCAGCAGCCAAGAGGCAGGGACCCCTGGCTACACCTTC. It encodes CASSQEAGTPGYTF.

As concerns this clonotype: In this CDR3 the conserved last residue, phenylalanine or tryptophan, is missing, so a read error is likely. This sequence joins TRBV20-1 and TRBJ2-7; D gene ambiguous. The CDR3 contains 14 residues. Germline V gene sequence: CDR1 DFQATT, CDR2 SNEGSKA (reference sequence). CDR3 amino acids: CTAKRHPFLYEQYL. In DNA, the CDR3 is TGCACTGCTAAGAGGCACCCTTTTCTGTACGAGCAGTACTTA.

With regard to this clonotype: This clone may be a read error of a much larger clone one base away. This sequence joins TRBV12-3 or TRBV12-4 and TRBJ1-1, with 9 bases identical to TRBD1. The CDR3 is 13 residues long. This chain's CDR3 is CTSSRQGDTEAFF. As DNA, the CDR3 is TGTACCAGCAGCCGACAGGGGGACACTGAAGCTTTCTTT.

Worth noting for this clonotype: Sequence at one end of the junction differs from germline and may be a read error. This chain joins TRBV11-2 and TRBJ2-3; D gene ambiguous. Germline V gene sequence: CDR1 SGHAT, CDR2 FQNNGV. The CDR3 is 13 amino acids. CDR3 loop: CASSLDRADRQYF. DNA of the CDR3: TGTGCCAGTAGCTTAGATAGGGCAGATAGGCAGTATTTT.

In regard to this clonotype: Compared with germline, one end of the junction differs, possibly owing to a read error. J is TRBJ2-1 and V is TRBV11-2; D is ambiguous. The CDR3 covers 14 residues. Looked up from germline, CDR1 is SGHAT and CDR2 is FQNNGV. The CDR3 region has the DNA TGTGCCAGCAGCCCCGTGGTCTCCCGCAATGAGCAATTCTTC. Translated, it gives CASSPVVSRNEQFF.

Turning to this clonotype: A much larger clonotype is one base distant, so this may be a read error. V and J are TRBV7-8 and TRBJ2-3; a possible D gene is TRBD1 (7 bases). CDR3 length: 16 amino acids. Germline V gene sequence: CDR1 SGHVS, CDR2 FQNEAQ. The V and J ends lost 2 bases and 2 bases respectively, with 14 bases between them. The CDR3: CASSLSGGSDTDTQYF. The CDR3 DNA follows: TGTGCCAGCAGCTTATCAGGGGGGTCGGACACAGATACGCAGTATTTT.

In the case of this clonotype: A read error may be the cause here, since a much bigger clone is one base away. The rearrangement links TRBV4-1 to TRBJ2-1, with 10 bases lining up with TRBD1. This CDR3 has 15 residues. CDR1 and CDR2 (germline): MGHRA, YSYEKL. For the CDR3, the DNA is TGCGCCTGCAGCCAGACAGGGGGCGACTACAATGAGCAGTTCTTC. Its protein product is CACSQTGGDYNEQFF.

As for this clonotype: The final CDR3 position lacks the conserved phenylalanine or tryptophan, pointing to a likely read error. The DNA is omitted, as the CDR3 cannot be located on it reliably, and the CDR3 follows TCRdb's listing. The V and J genes are TRBV12-3 or TRBV12-4 and TRBJ1-2. The CDR3 is 11 amino acids long, termini counted. CDR3 residues: CASSLRVGYTS.

This clonotype has a count of ten or more. The chain carries TRBV20-1 and TRBJ1-1; no clear D. Germline V gene data show CDR1 as DFQATT and CDR2 as SNEGSKA (reference sequence). With 3 bases removed from V and 5 bases from J, the gap between germline ends came to 22 bases. The CDR3 sequence is 16 residues long. The CDR3 DNA reads TGCAGTGCTAGTGTGACCGGGTCTGGAGTCGGTACTGAAGCTTTCTTT. Amino acid sequence: CSASVTGSGVGTEAFF.

About this clonotype itself: No conserved phenylalanine or tryptophan ends this CDR3, so it is likely a read error. CDR3 DNA: TGTACCAGCAGTTACGGTGGCCACATGAACACTGAAGCTTTCTCT. Translating it yields CTSSYGGHMNTEAFS. This chain links TRBV6-2 or TRBV6-3 with TRBJ1-1; D uncertain. The CDR3 runs to 15 residues. Germline-derived CDR1 and CDR2 are MNHEY and SVGEGT.

About this clonotype itself: A much larger clone differs from this one at a single base, so this may be a read error. This CDR3 is CAISAETSLHEQYF. In DNA form, the CDR3 reads TGTGCCATCAGTGCTGAGACTAGTCTCCACGAGCAGTACTTC. This chain joins TRBV10-3 and TRBJ2-7, with D perhaps TRBD2 (6 bases). Germline V gene sequence: CDR1 ENHRY, CDR2 SYGVKD. Trimming pared 4 bases from V and 5 bases from J, leaving 15 bases between. The CDR3 is 14 amino acids.

In the case of this clonotype: At one boundary the junction diverges from the germline segment, which might be a read error. V is TRBV11-2 and J is TRBJ2-2; perhaps TRBD2 as D (6 bases). This CDR3 is 16 amino acids long. Looked up from germline, CDR1 is SGHAT and CDR2 is FQNNGV. The CDR3 nucleotides read TGTGACAGCAGCTTAACTAGCAGGGCGTTGACCGGGGAGCTGTTTTTT. Its protein product is CDSSLTSRALTGELFF. The whole variable domain, filled in from reference TRBV11-2 and TRBJ2-2, reads EAGVAQSPRYKIIEKRQSVAFWCNPISGHATLYWYQQILGQGPKLLIQFQNNGVVDDSQLPKDRFSAERLKGVDSTLKIQPAKLEDSAVYLCDSSLTSRALTGELFFGEGSRLTVL.

This clonotype was seen more than once but under ten times. Being one base from a much bigger clone, this may be a read error. DNA of the CDR3: TGTGCCAGCAGTTCCACCCCCGTCGGTAACACCATGTATTTT. It codes for CASSSTPVGNTMYF. The chain has TRBV12-3 or TRBV12-4 and TRBJ1-3; D is ambiguous. The CDR3 contains 14 residues.

In regard to this clonotype: Because it lacks the conserved phenylalanine or tryptophan at the end, this CDR3 is likely a read error. The DNA is left out, because the CDR3 cannot be placed on it with certainty; the CDR3 is given as TCRdb lists it. V and J are TRBV12-3 or TRBV12-4 and TRBJ1-2. The CDR3 length is 11 residues, termini included. This chain's CDR3 is CASSSVGGYTL.

This clonotype was picked up many times. The chain combines TRBV6-6 with TRBJ2-2, with a weak D call TRBD2 (5 bases). The V and J ends lost 0 bases and 2 bases respectively, with 7 bases between them. CDR1 and CDR2 from the germline V gene are MNHNY and SVGAGI (reference sequence). This CDR3 has 15 amino acids. For the CDR3, the DNA is TGTGCCAGCAGTTACTCGGGAGCAAACACCGGGGAGCTGTTTTTT. It is translated as CASSYSGANTGELFF.

This chain connects TRBV6-5 to TRBJ2-7; D ambiguous. There are 12 residues in the CDR3. V shed 5 bases and J shed 8 bases, with 13 bases lying between them. CDR1 is MNHEY, CDR2 SVGAGI, per germline. The CDR3 region is CASSQRLRKQYF. The CDR3 nucleotides read TGTGCCAGCAGTCAACGATTGAGGAAGCAGTACTTC.